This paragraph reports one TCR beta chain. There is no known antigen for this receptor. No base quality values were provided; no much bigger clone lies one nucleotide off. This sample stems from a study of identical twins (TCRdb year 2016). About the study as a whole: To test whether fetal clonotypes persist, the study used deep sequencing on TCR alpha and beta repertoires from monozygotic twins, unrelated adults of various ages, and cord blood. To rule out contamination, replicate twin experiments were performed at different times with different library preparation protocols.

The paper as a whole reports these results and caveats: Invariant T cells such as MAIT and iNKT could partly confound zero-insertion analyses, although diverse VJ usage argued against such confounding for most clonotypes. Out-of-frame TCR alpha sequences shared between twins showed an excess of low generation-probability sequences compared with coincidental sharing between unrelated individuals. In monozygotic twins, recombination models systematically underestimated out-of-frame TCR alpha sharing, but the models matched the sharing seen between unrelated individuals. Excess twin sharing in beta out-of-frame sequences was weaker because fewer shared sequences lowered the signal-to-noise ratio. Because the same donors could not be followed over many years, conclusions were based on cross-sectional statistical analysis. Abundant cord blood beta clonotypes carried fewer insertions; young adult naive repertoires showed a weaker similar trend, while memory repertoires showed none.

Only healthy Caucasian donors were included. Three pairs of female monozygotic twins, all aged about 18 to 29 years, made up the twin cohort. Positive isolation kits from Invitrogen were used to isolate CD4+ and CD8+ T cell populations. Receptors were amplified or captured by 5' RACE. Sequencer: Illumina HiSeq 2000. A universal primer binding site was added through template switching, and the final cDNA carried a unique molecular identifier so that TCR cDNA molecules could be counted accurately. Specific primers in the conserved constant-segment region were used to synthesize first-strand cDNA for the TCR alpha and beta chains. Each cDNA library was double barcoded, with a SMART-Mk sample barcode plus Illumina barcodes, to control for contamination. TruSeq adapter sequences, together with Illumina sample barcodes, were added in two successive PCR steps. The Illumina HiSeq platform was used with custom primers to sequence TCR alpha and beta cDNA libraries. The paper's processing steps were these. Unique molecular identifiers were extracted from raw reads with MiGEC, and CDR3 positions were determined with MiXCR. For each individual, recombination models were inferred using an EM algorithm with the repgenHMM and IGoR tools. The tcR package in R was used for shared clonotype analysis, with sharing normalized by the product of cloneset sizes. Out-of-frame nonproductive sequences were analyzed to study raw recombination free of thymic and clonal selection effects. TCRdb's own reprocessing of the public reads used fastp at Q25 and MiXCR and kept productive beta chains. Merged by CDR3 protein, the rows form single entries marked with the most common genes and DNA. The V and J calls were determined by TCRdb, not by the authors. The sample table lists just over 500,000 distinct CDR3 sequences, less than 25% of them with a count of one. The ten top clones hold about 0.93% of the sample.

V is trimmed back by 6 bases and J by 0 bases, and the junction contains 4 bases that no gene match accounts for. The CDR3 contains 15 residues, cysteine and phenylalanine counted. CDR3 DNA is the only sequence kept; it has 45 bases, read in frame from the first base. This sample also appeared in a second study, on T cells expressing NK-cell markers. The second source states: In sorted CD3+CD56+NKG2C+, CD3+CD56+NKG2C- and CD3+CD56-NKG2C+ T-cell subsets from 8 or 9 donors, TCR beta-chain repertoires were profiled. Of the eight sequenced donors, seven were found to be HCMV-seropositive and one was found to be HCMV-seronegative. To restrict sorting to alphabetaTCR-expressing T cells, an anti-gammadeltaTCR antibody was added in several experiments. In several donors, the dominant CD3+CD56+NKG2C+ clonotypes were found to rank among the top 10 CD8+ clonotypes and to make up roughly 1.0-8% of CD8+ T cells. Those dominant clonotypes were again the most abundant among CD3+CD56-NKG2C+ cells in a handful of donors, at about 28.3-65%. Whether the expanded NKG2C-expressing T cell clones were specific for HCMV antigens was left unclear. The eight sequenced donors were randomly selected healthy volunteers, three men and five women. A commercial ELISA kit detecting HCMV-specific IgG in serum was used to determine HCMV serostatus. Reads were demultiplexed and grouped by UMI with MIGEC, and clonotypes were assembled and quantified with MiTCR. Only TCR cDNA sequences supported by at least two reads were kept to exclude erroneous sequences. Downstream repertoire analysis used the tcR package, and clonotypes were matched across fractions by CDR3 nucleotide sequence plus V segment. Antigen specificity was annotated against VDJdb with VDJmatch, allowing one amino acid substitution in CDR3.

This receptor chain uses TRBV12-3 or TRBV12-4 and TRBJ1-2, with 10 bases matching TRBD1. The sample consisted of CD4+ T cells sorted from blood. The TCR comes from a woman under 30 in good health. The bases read TGTGCCAGCAGCCCCGGGACAGGGGCTAACTATGGCTACACCTTC. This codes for CASSPGTGANYGYTF.